Sequencing of this TCR beta chain was carried out in a study of blood T cell repertoires in COVID-19. Here immunoSEQ multiplex PCR was the method, and the copy in TCRdb shows in-frame clones only, minus some. The table includes fewer than 45,000 clones, 80% to 90% detected once. CDR1 is SEHNR, CDR2 FQNEAQ, per germline (reference sequence). V dropped 2 bases and J dropped 2; count of bases not matched to a gene: 0. The CDR3 length is 15 residues. Sequences were obtained from peripheral blood. This TCR came from a man in his 60s with COVID-19, enrolled during active disease. The chain carries TRBV7-9 and TRBJ2-6, with 7 bases identical to TRBD1. CDR3 sequence (DNA): TGTGCCAGCAGCTTACAGGGGGCTGGGGCCAACGTCCTGACTTTC. As protein: CASSLQGAGANVLTF.